This T cell receptor (beta chain) was recorded in a study of Graves' ophthalmopathy and Graves' hyperthyroidism (dated by TCRdb to the late 2010s). Study-wide context: Peripheral blood was collected at initial diagnosis, prior to any treatment. To tell Graves' ophthalmopathy apart from Graves' hyperthyroidism, and to predict which patients would progress to ophthalmopathy, the study relied on TCR beta repertoire signatures. In total, 135 blood samples were TCR-sequenced: under 45 ophthalmopathy, some 75 hyperthyroidism and 17 hyperthyroidism-to-ophthalmopathy patients. To explore V-J signatures that distinguish ophthalmopathy from hyperthyroidism, a discovery set of 100 patients was enrolled, made up of more than 40 with ophthalmopathy and roughly 55 with stable hyperthyroidism. An independent validation cohort was composed of approximately 18 hyperthyroidism patients and more than 15 patients who later progressed from hyperthyroidism to ophthalmopathy. In six or seven hyperthyroidism patients, the T-cell repertoires found in thyroid tissue were compared with those found in blood. Following sample collection, hyperthyroidism patients were given methimazole at a starting dose of 30 mg daily, and ophthalmopathy patients were given high-dose intravenous methylprednisolone. The approximately 100 discovery patients were randomly split 7:3 into training and test sets. Results the study describes overall, beyond this receptor: In validation, the model predicted ophthalmopathy progression with 70.59% sensitivity and roughly 72% specificity; 12 predicted patients were CT-confirmed with GO in a median of approximately six months. In cross-validation, the 13-signature model distinguished ophthalmopathy from stable hyperthyroidism with just over 85% sensitivity and just under 84% specificity, and in the test set the corresponding values were approximately 80% and 75%. No statistical method was used to set the sample size in advance, and the investigators knew which group each participant was assigned to. Among expanded thyroid clonotypes with frequency above 0.001, most also showed up in blood, which suggests that blood repertoires may reflect the thyroid immune response.

Ophthalmopathy patients were characterized by moderately to severely active disease, a Clinical Activity Score of at least 3, a NOSPECS grade of at least 4, and a disease duration under 3 months. Patients were excluded if they had other autoimmune diseases, uncontrolled infections, pregnancy or lactation. Diagnosis relied on clinical symptoms, serum thyroxine, TRAb, thyroid ultrasound and orbital computed tomography. PBMCs were isolated from roughly 10 ml of fresh peripheral blood by Ficoll-Paque density gradient centrifugation. Trizol reagent was used to extract the total RNA, and its quality was then checked on an Agilent 2100 Bioanalyzer. TCR beta CDR3 regions were amplified from RNA transcripts for repertoire sequencing. HTBI primers and the Qiagen OneStep RT-PCR kit were used in a first-round RT-PCR, which was followed by a second-round multiplex PCR, size selection and purification. Libraries were sequenced paired-end with 100 bp reads on an Illumina HiSeq2000. For the original study's pipeline: Reads were processed with SOAPnuke, discarding reads with adapters, uncalled bases, mean Phred below 15, or no exact constant-primer or identifier match. COPE v1.2.5 was used to merge the high-quality paired reads. Unique nucleotide sequences were defined as clonotypes and aligned to IMGT TRB V, D and J references using MiTCR v1.1. The analysis was limited to V-J combinations with a frequency above 0.0001, which together covered approximately 99% of repertoires. For each V-J combination, a TCR clonal expansion and chaos score was defined as F50 clonal expansion divided by the chaos observed in the TCRdist matrix. Welch's t-statistics and random forest were used to reduce the features to 13 V-J combinations, which were then used as input to a naive Bayes classifier. The Morisita-Horn index was used to measure how similar the thyroid and blood repertoires were. TCRdb's own reprocessing of the public reads used fastp at Q25 and MiXCR and kept productive beta chains. Each CDR3 protein gets just one entry, which takes the most common genes and DNA from the rows behind it. The V and J calls and clone size are TCRdb's, not the authors'. The sample profile shows roughly 500,000 distinct CDR3 sequences; about an eighth of them were found once. 9.8% of the sample is held by the ten biggest clonotypes.

The CDR3 covers 15 residues, taking in both the cysteine and the phenylalanine. Solely the CDR3 DNA is kept, with 45 bases framed from the first base. According to the germline V gene, CDR1 reads KGHDR and CDR2 reads SFDVKD. V gives up 4 bases and J gives up 1 base, and the segment between their germline ends measures 12 bases. The table lists this clonotype with many counts. Its antigen is unknown. The sample holds no much larger clone one base away, and base qualities are not on file. Sequencing input: blood. The TCR was taken from a woman in her twenties or thirties with Graves' ophthalmopathy. Donor details come from another sample of the same person, matched by shared clones. The chain couples TRBV24-1 to TRBJ1-1; a weak D assignment points to TRBD1 (6 bases agree). The nucleotide sequence reads TGTGCCACCAGTGAAGGGGGAATTGGGAACACTGAAGCTTTCTTT. The translation is CATSEGGIGNTEAFF.